The T cell receptor beta chain under discussion was sequenced for a study of cytomegalovirus exposure and HLA in healthy donors (dated by TCRdb to about 2017). General notes on the study: In an earlier analysis of 587 of the donors, approximately 260 Gb of sequence data and approximately 100 million unique TCR beta sequences from about 180 million T cells were reported. An early release that covered fewer than 750 HLA-typed donors contained about 290 gigabases of sequencing data and 75 million to 100 million unique TCR sequences. The genetic ancestry cluster associated with self-reported Caucasian donors included approximately 85% of the 350 to 500 genotyped donors. The aim of the study was to test whether cataloging public T cell receptors could identify signatures of past pathogen exposure. The study profiled the T cell repertoires of under 850 subjects by immunosequencing and related them to cytomegalovirus serostatus. In addition to the first cohort of hundreds of subjects, a separate validation cohort of approximately 130 different subjects was used. High-throughput TCR immunosequencing, statistical association of individual TCRs with disease status, and machine learning were combined to predict cytomegalovirus infection status. A later analysis re-examined previously published TCR beta repertoires from more than 600 donors and added high-resolution HLA genotyping to investigate patterns of TCR occurrence. Rather than using new phenotypic data, the later analysis identified candidate immune exposures from TCR beta sequences and from how often those sequences occurred across donors. An earlier analysis of some 500 of the donors used high-throughput TCR beta sequencing to judge whether each TCR beta V gene segment behaved as functional or pseudogenic. Donor age, sex, ethnicity and CMV serostatus were compiled alongside the repertoire data. Genome-wide SNP genotypes for about three fifths of the 666 donors were used in a later genetic analysis, which treated that subset as a discovery cohort. All discovery cohort repertoires had been generated on a single sequencing platform. HLA typing included class I and class II loci at four-digit resolution. The number of donors typed differed by locus, with roughly 629-640 for A, B, C, DRB1 and DQB1, 522 for DQA1, approximately 570 for DPA1, and approximately 470 for DPB1. Four to six DR-DQ haplotypes were handled as single units for association and clustering, since linkage in the cohort was strong. Among about 360 genotyped donors of the cohort, an average of 235,054 unique TCR beta nucleotide sequences were sequenced per donor, around 18% of them non-productive.

The cohort was made up of 666 healthy bone marrow donors. At the time of sampling, all cohort members were nominally healthy, though unrecorded immune exposures were likely present. The donor was CMV seropositive and belonged to the group of 250 to 300 seropositive cohort members. Each donor provided a peripheral blood sample, and peripheral blood mononuclear cells were used for TCR beta sequencing. Genomic DNA extraction from the blood cell samples was performed with the Qiagen DNeasy Blood Extraction Kit. Only one count was recorded for this clone. No cognate antigen has been identified for it. Base-call qualities are not available, and no considerably larger clone is one nucleotide away. Library generation was performed with the immunoSEQ multiplex PCR assay. The multiplex PCR relied on a mix of 60 forward primers for TCR Vbeta segments and 13 reverse primers for TCR Jbeta segments. The CDR3 region of rearranged TCR beta genes was amplified from genomic DNA by a multiplex PCR assay. Amplified TCR beta libraries were sequenced as 87-base-pair reads on the Illumina HiSeq System. Under the source paper's analysis protocol: In a later analysis, roughly 80 million unique TCR beta chains were counted across the 690 or so repertoires, and about 9.9 million of these chains were shared by at least two donors. A nearest-neighbor algorithm error-corrected the raw reads and collapsed the reads into unique sequences, merging closely related sequences to remove PCR and sequencing errors. V, D and J gene segments were assigned by aligning CDR3 sequences to IMGT reference sequences. For a sequence to be retained, at least a six-nucleotide match to both a V gene segment and a J gene segment was required. Rearrangements were called productive when the CDR3 lacked stop codons and stayed in frame with V and J; all others were non-productive. CDR3 was defined by IMGT convention, running from the second conserved V-encoded cysteine to the conserved J-encoded phenylalanine. In an earlier analysis of around 570 of the donors, sequences lacking an unambiguous match to a single V gene segment were excluded. In an earlier analysis of 450 to 700 of the donors, V segments were called functional above 56.7% productive rearrangements and were called segregating when the between-donor standard deviation exceeded 5%. A statistical classification framework was built to diagnose cytomegalovirus status from the catalog of TCR beta chain sequences. In a later analysis, TCR nucleotide sequences were compared against IMGT/GENE-DB human TR gene sequences so that V and J genes could be assigned. In a later analysis, CDR3 sequences and most-parsimonious VDJ recombination scenarios were assigned using the TCRdist pipeline. In a later analysis, each TCR beta chain was defined by its CDR3 amino acid sequence together with its V-gene family, and reads lacking a unique V-gene family were excluded. To address suspected cross-contamination and a sequencing artifact, a later analysis removed some 620 highly shared, low-generation-probability nucleotide sequences. In a later analysis, a clonal expansion index was calculated for each public chain from normalized within-repertoire ranks of inferred template counts. Generation probabilities in a later analysis came from a VDJ recombination model fitted to out-of-frame rearrangements, and those results were checked against IGoR. A later analysis scored TCR-TCR, TCR-HLA and TCR-CMV co-occurrence with hypergeometric tests, applying a repertoire-size bias correction to TCR pairs. In a later analysis, false discovery rates were estimated by permuting HLA or CMV assignments 20 times. In a later analysis, co-occurring TCRs were grouped using DBSCAN, and TCRdist sequence similarity was added for clustering within HLA-allele-positive subsets. Repertoires with fewer than 30,000 or more than 120,000 public chains were left out of co-occurrence clustering, as were five repertoires with anomalous nucleotide sharing. Entries here come from immuneACCESS through TCRdb and include only in-frame sequences with V and J called. Some clones fail to appear in such tables; in the studies checked, an unresolved V gene covers under half of the shortfall, and the cause of the remainder is unknown. V and J calls and clone size come straight from that table; D and trimming were deduced from the DNA. The sample data list over 100,000 clones, and roughly 78% of these were observed just once. The ten largest clones take up approximately 4% of the sample.

Results and caveats for the whole study, not just this receptor: The only immune exposure information available for the cohort was CMV serostatus. The study gave a list of some 150 TCR beta chains associated with cytomegalovirus. In both the original and validation cohorts, the classifier was reported to diagnose cytomegalovirus status with high specificity and sensitivity. Strong co-occurrence of HLA alleles, especially DR and DQ, made assigning TCR associations to individual alleles difficult. A cluster of highly shared sequence variants was judged likely to represent a technical artifact of the sequencing pipeline. The presence/absence analyses assumed that sequencing depth was roughly uniform across donors, and that assumption may not be true. According to a later genetic analysis, donors in an Asian-associated ancestry cluster had fewer N-insertions in productive TCRs than the roughly 700-donor mean. It was suggested by the authors that the approach could potentially be generalized to other disease states and immunological phenotypes. In this cohort, only TCR beta chains were sequenced, and detectable features were limited by the absence of alpha or paired-chain data. Specific HLA alleles were associated with 16,951 TCR beta sequences at a false discovery rate of 0.05 in a later analysis. A later analysis reported that several top co-occurrence clusters appeared linked to parvovirus B19, influenza, CMV and Epstein-Barr virus. Correlated functional status among segregating V segments might be attributable to linkage disequilibrium, but an unknown experimental factor could not be ruled out. Compared with equally common non-associated chains, HLA-associated TCR beta chains in a later analysis were more clonally expanded and had lower generation probabilities. An earlier analysis of around 500 of the donors showed that most TCR beta V segments appeared in productive rearrangements either about 87% or about 30% of the time, which broadly matched IMGT annotations. Most CMV-associated TCR beta chains appeared to be HLA-restricted in a later analysis, and the HLA associations seemed to be driven largely by CMV exposure. Because the 87-base-pair reads could not distinguish some IMGT-functional V segments, including TRBV6-2 and TRBV6-3, those segments were excluded. Across donors, most TCR sequences were observed very rarely, whereas some public TCRs were present in many individuals. The earlier analysis of almost 600 of the donors excluded 15 to 20 rarely observed V segments, including chromosome 9 orphons, because counts were too low. In a later analysis, the rate of TCR association differed among HLA loci, with DRB1 alleles having the most associated TCRs and HLA-C alleles having the fewest. A further reported finding was that TCR beta sequences accurately predicted the HLA-A and HLA-B alleles for most subjects in the first cohort. Because HLA typing was missing for some donors at each locus, association tests included only the typed subset. In a later genetic analysis, a missense DCLRE1C variant was associated with V-gene and J-gene trimming of TCR beta chains, and the association was replicated in an independent cohort. In vitro tests confirmed that a few of the cytomegalovirus-associated TCR beta chains recognize cytomegalovirus antigens.

The germline V gene (reference sequence) supplies CDR1 SGHKS and CDR2 YYEKEE. Taken from cysteine to phenylalanine, the CDR3 has 15 residues. The only DNA kept is the CDR3, 45 bases in frame from the first base. Deletion took 0 bases off V and 0 bases off J, with a span of 7 bases between the germline ends. This receptor was taken from a man in his forties or fifties in good health and CMV-seropositive. The rearranged chain carries TRBV5-5 and TRBJ1-5; the D segment could be TRBD1, given 6 matching bases. The source material was PBMCs. The CDR3 amino acid sequence is: CASSLEGHSNQPQHF. In nucleotides, the sequence is TGTGCCAGCAGCTTGGAGGGACATAGCAATCAGCCCCAGCATTTT.